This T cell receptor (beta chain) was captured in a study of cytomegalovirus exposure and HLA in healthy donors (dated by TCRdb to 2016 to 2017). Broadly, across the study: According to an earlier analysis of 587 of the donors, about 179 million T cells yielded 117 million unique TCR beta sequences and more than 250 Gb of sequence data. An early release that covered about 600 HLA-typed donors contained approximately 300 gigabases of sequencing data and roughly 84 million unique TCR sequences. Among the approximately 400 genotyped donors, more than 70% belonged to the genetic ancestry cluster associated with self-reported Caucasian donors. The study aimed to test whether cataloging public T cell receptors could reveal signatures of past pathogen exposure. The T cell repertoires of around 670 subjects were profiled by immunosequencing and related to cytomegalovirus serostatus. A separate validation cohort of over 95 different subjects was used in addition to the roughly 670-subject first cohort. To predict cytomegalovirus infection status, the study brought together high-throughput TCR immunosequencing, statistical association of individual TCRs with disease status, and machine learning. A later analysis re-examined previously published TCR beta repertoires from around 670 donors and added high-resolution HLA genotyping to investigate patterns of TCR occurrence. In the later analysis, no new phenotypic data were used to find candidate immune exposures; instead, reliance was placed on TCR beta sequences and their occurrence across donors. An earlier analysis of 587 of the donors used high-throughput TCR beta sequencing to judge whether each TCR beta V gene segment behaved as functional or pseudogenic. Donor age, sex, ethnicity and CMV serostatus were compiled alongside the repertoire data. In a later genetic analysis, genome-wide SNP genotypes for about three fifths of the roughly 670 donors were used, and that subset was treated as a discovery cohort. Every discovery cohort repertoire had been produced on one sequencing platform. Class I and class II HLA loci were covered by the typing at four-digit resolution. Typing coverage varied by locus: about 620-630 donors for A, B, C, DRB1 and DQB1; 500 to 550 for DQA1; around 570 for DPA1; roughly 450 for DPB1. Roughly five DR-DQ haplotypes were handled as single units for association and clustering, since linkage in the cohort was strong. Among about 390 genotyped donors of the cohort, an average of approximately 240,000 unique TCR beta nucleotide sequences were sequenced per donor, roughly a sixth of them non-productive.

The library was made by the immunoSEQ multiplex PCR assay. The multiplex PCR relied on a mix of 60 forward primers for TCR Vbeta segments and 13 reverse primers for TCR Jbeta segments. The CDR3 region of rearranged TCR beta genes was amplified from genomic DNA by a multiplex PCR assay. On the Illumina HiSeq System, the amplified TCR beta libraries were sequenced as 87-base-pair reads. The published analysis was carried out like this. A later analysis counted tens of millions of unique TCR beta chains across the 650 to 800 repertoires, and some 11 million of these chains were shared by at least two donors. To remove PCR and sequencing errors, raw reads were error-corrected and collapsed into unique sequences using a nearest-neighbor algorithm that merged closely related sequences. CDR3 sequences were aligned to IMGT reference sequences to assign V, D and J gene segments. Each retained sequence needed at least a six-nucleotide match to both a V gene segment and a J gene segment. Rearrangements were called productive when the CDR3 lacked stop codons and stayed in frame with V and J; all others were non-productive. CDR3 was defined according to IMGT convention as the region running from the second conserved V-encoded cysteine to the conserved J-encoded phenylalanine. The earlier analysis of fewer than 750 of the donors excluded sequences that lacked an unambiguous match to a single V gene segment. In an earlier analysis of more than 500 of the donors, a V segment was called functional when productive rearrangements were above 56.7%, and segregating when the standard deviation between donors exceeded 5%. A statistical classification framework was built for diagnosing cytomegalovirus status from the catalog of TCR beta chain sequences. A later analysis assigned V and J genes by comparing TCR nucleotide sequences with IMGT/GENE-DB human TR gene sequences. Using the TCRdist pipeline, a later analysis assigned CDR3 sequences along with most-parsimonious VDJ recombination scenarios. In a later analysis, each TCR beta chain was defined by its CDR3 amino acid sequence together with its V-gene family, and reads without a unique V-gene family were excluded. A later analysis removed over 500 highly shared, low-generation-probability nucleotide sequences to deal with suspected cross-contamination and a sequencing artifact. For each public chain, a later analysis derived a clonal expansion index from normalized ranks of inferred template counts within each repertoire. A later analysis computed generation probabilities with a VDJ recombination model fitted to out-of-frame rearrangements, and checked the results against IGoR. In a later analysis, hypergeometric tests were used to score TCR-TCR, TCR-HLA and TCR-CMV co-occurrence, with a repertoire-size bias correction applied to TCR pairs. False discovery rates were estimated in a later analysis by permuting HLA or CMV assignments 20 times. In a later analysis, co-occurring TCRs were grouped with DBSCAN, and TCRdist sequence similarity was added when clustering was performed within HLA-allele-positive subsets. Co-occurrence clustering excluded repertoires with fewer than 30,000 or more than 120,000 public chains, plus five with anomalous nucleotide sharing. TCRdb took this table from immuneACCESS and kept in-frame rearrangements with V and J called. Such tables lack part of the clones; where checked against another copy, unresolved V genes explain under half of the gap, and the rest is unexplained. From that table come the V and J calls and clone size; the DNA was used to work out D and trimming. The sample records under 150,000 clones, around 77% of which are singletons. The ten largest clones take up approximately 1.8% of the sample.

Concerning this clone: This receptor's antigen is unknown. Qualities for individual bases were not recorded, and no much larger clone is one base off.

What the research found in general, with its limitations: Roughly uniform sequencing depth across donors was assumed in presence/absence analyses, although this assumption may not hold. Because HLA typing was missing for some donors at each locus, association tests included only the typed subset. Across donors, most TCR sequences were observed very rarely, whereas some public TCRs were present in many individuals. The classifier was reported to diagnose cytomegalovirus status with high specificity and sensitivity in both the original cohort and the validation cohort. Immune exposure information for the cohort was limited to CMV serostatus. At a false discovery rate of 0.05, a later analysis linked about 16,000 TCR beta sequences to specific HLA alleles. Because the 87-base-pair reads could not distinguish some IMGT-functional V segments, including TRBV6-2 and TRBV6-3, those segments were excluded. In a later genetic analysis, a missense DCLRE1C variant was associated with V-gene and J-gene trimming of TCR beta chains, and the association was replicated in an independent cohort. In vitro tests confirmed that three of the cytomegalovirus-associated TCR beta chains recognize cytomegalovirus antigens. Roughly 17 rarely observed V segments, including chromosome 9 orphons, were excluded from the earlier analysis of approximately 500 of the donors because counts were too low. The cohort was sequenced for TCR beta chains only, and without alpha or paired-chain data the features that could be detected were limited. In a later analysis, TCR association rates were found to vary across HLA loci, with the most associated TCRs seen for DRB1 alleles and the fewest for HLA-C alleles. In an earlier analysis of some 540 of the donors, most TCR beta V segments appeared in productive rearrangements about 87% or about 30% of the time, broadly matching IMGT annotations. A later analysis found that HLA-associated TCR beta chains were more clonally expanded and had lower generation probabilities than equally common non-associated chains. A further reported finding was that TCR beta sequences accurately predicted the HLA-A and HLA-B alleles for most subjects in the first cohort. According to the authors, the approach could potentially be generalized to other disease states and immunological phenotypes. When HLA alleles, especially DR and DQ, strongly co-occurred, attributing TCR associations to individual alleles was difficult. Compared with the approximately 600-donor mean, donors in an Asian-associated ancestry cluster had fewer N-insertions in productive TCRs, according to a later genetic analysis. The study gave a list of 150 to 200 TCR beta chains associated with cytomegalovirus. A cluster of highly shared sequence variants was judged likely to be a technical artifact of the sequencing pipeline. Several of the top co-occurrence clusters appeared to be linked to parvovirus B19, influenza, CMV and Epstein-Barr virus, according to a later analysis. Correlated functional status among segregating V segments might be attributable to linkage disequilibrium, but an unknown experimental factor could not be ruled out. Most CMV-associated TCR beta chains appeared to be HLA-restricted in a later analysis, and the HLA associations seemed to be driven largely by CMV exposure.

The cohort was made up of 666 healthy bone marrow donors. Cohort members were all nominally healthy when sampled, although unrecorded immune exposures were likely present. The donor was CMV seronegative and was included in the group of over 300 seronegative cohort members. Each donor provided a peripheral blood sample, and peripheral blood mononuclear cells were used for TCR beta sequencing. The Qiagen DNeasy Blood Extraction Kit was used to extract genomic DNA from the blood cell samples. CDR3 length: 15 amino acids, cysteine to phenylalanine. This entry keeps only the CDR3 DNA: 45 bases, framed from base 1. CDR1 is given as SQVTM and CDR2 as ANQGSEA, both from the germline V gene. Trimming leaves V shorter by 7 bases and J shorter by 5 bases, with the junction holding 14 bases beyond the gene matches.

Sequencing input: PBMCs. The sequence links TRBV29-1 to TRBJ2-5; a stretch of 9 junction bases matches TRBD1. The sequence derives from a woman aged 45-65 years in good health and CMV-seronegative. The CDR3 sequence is CSAVPWDRASETQYF. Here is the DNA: TGCAGCGCAGTGCCATGGGACAGGGCGTCGGAGACCCAGTACTTC.